This T cell receptor (beta chain) was obtained from a study of T cell changes during pregnancy in multiple sclerosis. This table comes from immunoSEQ multiplex PCR, and its TCRdb copy is limited to in-frame clones, with some not included. The data show approximately 21,000 clones, approximately 86% seen once. Germline CDR1 reads MNHEY; CDR2 reads SVGAGI. The J segment lost 9 bases and the V segment lost 5 bases, leaving 8 bases of the junction unmatched. This CDR3 is 15 amino acids long. This material consisted of CD8+ T cells from peripheral blood mononuclear cells, taken after pregnancy. This sequence was found in a female donor in good health, enrolled as a control in a pregnancy study. The rearrangement joins TRBV6-5 to TRBJ2-2, with TRBD1 matching over 11 bases. For the CDR3, the DNA is TGTGCCAGCAGTCCCCGGACAGGGGGCTGGTGGGAGCTGTTTTTT. Protein sequence: CASSPRTGGWWELFF.